The T cell receptor (beta chain) described here comes from a study of blood T cell repertoires in COVID-19. In the authors' workflow: Using reference gene primer amplification, nucleated cell counts were estimated. TCRdb's table, derived via immunoSEQ multiplex PCR, lists solely in-frame clones and lacks some. V and J calls and clone size are given by that table; D and trimming were obtained from the DNA. The profile covers about 330,000 clones, with 87% appearing a single time and approximately 9.3% taken by the ten largest. Germline V gene sequence: CDR1 SGHAT, CDR2 FQNNGV. This CDR3 comprises 15 residues. Trimming stripped 1 base from V and 4 bases from J, with 11 bases between.

Sequencing input: peripheral blood. The chain links TRBV11-2 to TRBJ2-1; tentative D call: TRBD1 (5 bases). This TCR was recovered from a man aged 30 to 45 with COVID-19, enrolled during active disease. Here the CDR3 DNA reads TGTGCCAGCAGCTTAGTCAGGGTTGGATACAATGAGCAGTTCTTC. Encoded protein: CASSLVRVGYNEQFF.